Included here is one T cell receptor (beta chain) sequence, with context. The source of the sample is a study of patients and donors after allogeneic stem cell transplantation. V was trimmed by 2 bases and J by 0 bases, leaving 10 bases between them. Germline V CDR1 and CDR2: SGDLS, YYNGEE. The CDR3 has 15 amino acids. Using its own MiXCR run on the RT-PCR reads, TCRdb lists one record per CDR3 protein. The data show about 90,000 distinct CDR3 sequences, with 48% seen just once and more than 55% held by the top ten. This chain joins TRBV9 and TRBJ2-3; weak D call: TRBD2 (6 bases). Input material: blood, either unsorted or a sorted T cell fraction (not recorded which). The receptor's source is a human donor who was either an allogeneic HSCT recipient or a stem cell or donor lymphocyte infusion donor (not recorded which). It is not recorded whose cells these are; they may come from a transplant donor. The chain's CDR3 is CASSVEGSSTDTQYF. The CDR3 DNA reads as TGTGCCAGCAGCGTGGAGGGGTCCAGCACAGATACGCAGTATTTT.